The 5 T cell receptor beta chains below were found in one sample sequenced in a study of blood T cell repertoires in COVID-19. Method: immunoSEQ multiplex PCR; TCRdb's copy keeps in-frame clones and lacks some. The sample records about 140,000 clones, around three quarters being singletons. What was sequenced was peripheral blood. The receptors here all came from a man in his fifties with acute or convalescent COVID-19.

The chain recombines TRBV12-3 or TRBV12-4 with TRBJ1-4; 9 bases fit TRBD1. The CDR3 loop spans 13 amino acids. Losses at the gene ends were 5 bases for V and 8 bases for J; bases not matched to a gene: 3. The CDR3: CASSPGQGEKLFF. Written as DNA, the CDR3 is TGTGCCAGCAGTCCCGGACAGGGGGAAAAACTGTTTTTT.

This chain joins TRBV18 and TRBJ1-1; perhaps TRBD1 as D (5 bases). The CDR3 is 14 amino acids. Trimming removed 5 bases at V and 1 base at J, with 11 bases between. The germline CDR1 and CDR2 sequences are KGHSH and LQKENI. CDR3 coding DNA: TGTGCCAGCTCATCTCACCAGGGGAACACTGAAGCTTTCTTT. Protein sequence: CASSSHQGNTEAFF.

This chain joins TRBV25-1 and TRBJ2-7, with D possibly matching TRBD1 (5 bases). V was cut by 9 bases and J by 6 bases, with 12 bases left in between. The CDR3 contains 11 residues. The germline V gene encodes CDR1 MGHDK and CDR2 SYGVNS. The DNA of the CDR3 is TGTGCCAGTATTCAGGGATCCGAGCAGTACTTC. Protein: CASIQGSEQYF.

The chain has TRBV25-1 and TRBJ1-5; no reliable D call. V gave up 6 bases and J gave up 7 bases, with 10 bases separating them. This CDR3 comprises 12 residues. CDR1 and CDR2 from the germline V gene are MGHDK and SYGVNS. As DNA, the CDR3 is TGTGCCAGCAGGGAAGGGCACCAGCCCCAGCATTTT. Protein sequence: CASREGHQPQHF.

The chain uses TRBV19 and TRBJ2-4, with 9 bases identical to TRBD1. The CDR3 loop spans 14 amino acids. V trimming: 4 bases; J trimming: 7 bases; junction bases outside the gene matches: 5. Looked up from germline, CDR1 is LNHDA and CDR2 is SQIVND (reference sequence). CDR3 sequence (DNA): TGTGCCAGTAGTAAGACAGGGGGGTATAACATTCAGTACTTC. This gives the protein CASSKTGGYNIQYF.